One sample yielded the 16 T cell receptor beta chains listed below, sequenced in a study of early T cells in non-severe SARS-CoV-2 infection. TCRdb ran MiXCR on the 5' RACE reads and lists one entry per CDR3 protein. The repertoire includes 45,000 to 55,000 distinct CDR3 sequences, around 10% of them detected once, and roughly 8.3% sits in the top ten. Source material: whole blood. These receptors came from an adult who was a healthcare worker with PCR-confirmed SARS-CoV-2 infection or an uninfected control (not recorded which).

Ten or more counts support this clonotype. As DNA, the CDR3 is TGTGCCAGCAGTTTAGTTTCCACAGATACGCAGTATTTT. Its translation: CASSLVSTDTQYF. V is TRBV27 and J is TRBJ2-3; D ambiguous. The CDR3 sequence is 13 residues long. From germline, CDR1 is MNHEY and CDR2 SMNVEV (reference sequence). The V and J ends lost 2 bases and 2 bases respectively, with 5 bases between them.

The chain couples TRBV30 to TRBJ1-5; TRBD1 aligns across 9 bases. The germline V gene encodes CDR1 GTSNPN and CDR2 SVGIG (reference sequence). The CDR3 length is 13 residues. V dropped 3 bases and J dropped 7; count of bases not matched to a gene: 4. The CDR3 loop is CAWRQGAGQPQHF. CDR3 coding DNA: TGTGCCTGGAGACAGGGGGCAGGCCAGCCCCAGCATTTT.

This clonotype was observed a handful of times. The genes are TRBV6-5 and TRBJ2-1; D ambiguous. V gave up 2 bases and J gave up 10 bases, with 12 bases separating them. The CDR3 runs to 13 residues. Germline CDR1 and CDR2: MNHEY and SVGAGI. The CDR3 nucleotides read TGTGCCAGCAGTTACCTTAGTGGCGGAGAGCAGTTCTTC. Protein product: CASSYLSGGEQFF.

This clonotype was seen many times. The V and J genes are TRBV30 and TRBJ2-2; 7 bases agree with TRBD2. With V trimmed by 5 bases and J by 13 bases, 10 bases remained unmatched. Per the germline V gene, CDR1 is GTSNPN and CDR2 is SVGIG (reference sequence). The CDR3 spans 12 residues. For the CDR3, the DNA is TGTGCCTGGTTTAGCGGGCCGCCTGGGCTGTTTTTT. Translation gives CAWFSGPPGLFF.

This clonotype was seen many times. The V call is TRBV4-1, the J call TRBJ2-7; no definite D call. Germline V CDR1 and CDR2: MGHRA, YSYEKL. V lost 1 base and J lost 1, with 8 bases in between. This CDR3 has 14 residues. Here the CDR3 DNA reads TGCGCCAGCAGCCAAGTAGAGTGGTCCTACGAGCAGTACTTC. Translation gives CASSQVEWSYEQYF.

This clonotype has at least ten counts. CDR3 residues: CSVASEEGAHEKLFF. CDR3 nucleotides: TGCAGCGTAGCCTCGGAGGAGGGGGCCCATGAAAAACTGTTTTTT. This sequence joins TRBV29-1 and TRBJ1-4, with TRBD1 identical over 7 bases. The CDR3 is 15 residues long. The germline gives CDR1 SQVTM, CDR2 ANQGSEA. Trimming took 6 bases from V and 6 from J; bases not matched to a gene: 13.

In regard to this clonotype: This may be a read error: a much more frequent sequence differs by one nucleotide. The V and J genes are TRBV7-2 and TRBJ2-7, with 7 bases that match TRBD1. There are 14 residues in the CDR3. Germline V gene data show CDR1 as SGHTA and CDR2 as FQGNSA. CDR3 nucleotides: TGTGCCAGCAGTTGGCCGGGACAGCCCTACGATCAGTACTTC. Translated: CASSWPGQPYDQYF.

The chain joins TRBV4-1 to TRBJ2-2, with D perhaps TRBD1 or TRBD2 (5 bases each). V shed 1 base and J shed 4 bases, with 10 bases lying between them. The germline V gene has CDR1 MGHRA and CDR2 YSYEKL. The length of the CDR3 is 15 residues. This CDR3 is CASSQGGTGTGELFF. As DNA, the CDR3 is TGCGCCAGCAGCCAAGGGGGGACGGGCACCGGGGAGCTGTTTTTT.

This clonotype was seen a few times. This chain links TRBV12-3 or TRBV12-4 with TRBJ1-5; 9 positions match TRBD1. The length of the CDR3 is 12 residues. Losses at the gene ends were 8 bases for V and 6 bases for J; bases not matched to a gene: 2. CDR3 nucleotides: TGTGCCAGCCAACAGGGGGCTCAGCCCCAGCATTTT. Protein: CASQQGAQPQHF.

V and J are TRBV9 and TRBJ1-1; a possible D gene is TRBD1 (6 bases). Germline CDR1 and CDR2: SGDLS and YYNGEE. Trimming left V 4 bases short and J 1 base short, with 17 bases between. The CDR3 runs 16 residues. The CDR3 sequence is CASSLAQGHSNTEAFF. Written as DNA, the CDR3 is TGTGCCAGCAGCCTGGCGCAGGGACACTCGAACACTGAAGCTTTCTTT.

This clonotype was recorded a few times. The chain recombines TRBV2 with TRBJ2-1; weak D call: TRBD2 (6 bases). The CDR3 runs 13 residues. Germline V gene lookup returns CDR1 SNHLY and CDR2 FYNNEI. Trimming took 5 bases from V and 13 from J, leaving 18 bases between them. This CDR3 is CASSPGGPWEQFF. The CDR3 DNA reads TGTGCCAGCAGTCCAGGAGGGCCTTGGGAACAGTTCTTC.

This clonotype came up many times. In DNA form, the CDR3 reads TGTGCCAGCAGTTCTAGGGCGGAATCCTACGAGCAGTACTTC. Translating it yields CASSSRAESYEQYF. The chain carries TRBV6-6 and TRBJ2-7, with D hard to call. There are 14 residues in the CDR3. The germline V gene has CDR1 MNHNY and CDR2 SVGAGI (reference sequence). The V end was cut by 4 bases, the J end by 1 base, with 11 bases between.

This clonotype was observed a few times. The chain combines TRBV14 with TRBJ2-7, with TRBD2 matching over 7 bases. With 3 bases clipped from V and 1 base from J, the junction kept 9 bases outside the gene matches. Germline CDR1 and CDR2: SGHDN and FVKESK. The CDR3 covers 16 residues. In nucleotides, the CDR3 is TGTGCCAGCAGCCACCCCTCTTGGGAGGGTTCCTACGAGCAGTACTTC. Translated, it gives CASSHPSWEGSYEQYF. Complete variable domain (other parts from reference TRBV14 and TRBJ2-7): EAGVTQFPSHSVIEKGQTVTLRCDPISGHDNLYWYRRVMGKEIKFLLHFVKESKQDESGMPNNRFLAERTGGTYSTLKVQPAELEDSGVYFCASSHPSWEGSYEQYFGPGTRLTVT.

The J gene is TRBJ2-1, the V gene TRBV5-6, with D unclear. V lost 0 bases and J lost 7, with 14 bases in between. CDR1 is SGHDT, CDR2 YYEEEE, per germline. The CDR3 length is 15 residues. CDR3 bases: TGTGCCAGCAGCTTGGGTGATGCTACCGGGAATGAGCAGTTCTTC. Translation: CASSLGDATGNEQFF.

This clonotype was observed many times. CDR3 amino acids: CASSLSDFTEAFF. As DNA, the CDR3 is TGTGCCAGCAGTTTAAGCGACTTCACTGAAGCTTTCTTT. V usage is TRBV12-3 or TRBV12-4 and J usage is TRBJ1-1; D is ambiguous. Trimming took off 2 bases at V and 4 bases at J, with 8 bases between the two ends. The CDR3 is 13 residues long.

The table lists this clonotype with many counts. V gene TRBV28 combines with J gene TRBJ2-7; the D gene could be TRBD1 or TRBD2 (6 bases each). The CDR3 is 16 amino acids. Trimming shortened V by 3 bases and J by 7 bases, and 22 bases separated the two germline ends. Germline V gene lookup returns CDR1 MDHEN and CDR2 SYDVKM. The CDR3 reads CASSLNLGGQTEEQYF. The CDR3 DNA reads TGTGCCAGCAGTTTGAATCTCGGGGGCCAGACGGAAGAGCAGTACTTC.